This entry lists 23 T cell receptor beta chains sequenced from one sample in a study of blood T cell repertoires in COVID-19. Clones were read by immunoSEQ multiplex PCR, and TCRdb kept only the in-frame ones, dropping some. Counted here are roughly 360,000 clones, roughly 90% occurring once; the ten biggest clones make up 0.95% to 1%. Sequenced: PBMCs or T cells enriched from blood (not recorded which). The receptors shown here come from a woman under 40 with acute COVID-19.

The V gene is TRBV6-2 or TRBV6-3, the J gene TRBJ2-2; 7 bases line up with TRBD1. The V and J ends lost 5 bases and 7 bases, in that order; junction bases with no gene match: 13. Per germline, CDR1 MNHEY and CDR2 SVGEGT. This CDR3 is 16 amino acids long. This CDR3 is CASSPTGTATFGELFF. In DNA, the CDR3 is TGTGCCAGCAGTCCCACCGGGACAGCCACTTTCGGGGAGCTGTTTTTT.

V gene TRBV19 combines with J gene TRBJ1-4; the match to TRBD1 covers 7 bases. V lost 6 bases and J lost 10; bases outside the gene matches: 20. This CDR3 is built from 17 residues. CDR1 and CDR2 from the germline V gene are LNHDA and SQIVND (reference sequence). The CDR3 sequence: CASSAFHEPGTEGKLFF. CDR3 nucleotides: TGTGCCAGTAGCGCATTTCACGAACCGGGGACAGAGGGAAAACTGTTTTTT.

This clone was counted between two and nine times. The genes are TRBV11-2 and TRBJ1-1; D is undetermined. V gave up 2 bases and J gave up 1 base, with 8 bases separating them. In germline, CDR1 is SGHAT, CDR2 FQNNGV. The CDR3 contains 14 residues. The CDR3 is CASSLWEGNTEAFF. CDR3 coding DNA: TGTGCCAGCAGCTTATGGGAGGGGAACACTGAAGCTTTCTTT. Looking up the rest from reference TRBV11-2 and TRBJ1-1 gives the full variable domain: EAGVAQSPRYKIIEKRQSVAFWCNPISGHATLYWYQQILGQGPKLLIQFQNNGVVDDSQLPKDRFSAERLKGVDSTLKIQPAKLEDSAVYLCASSLWEGNTEAFFGQGTRLTVV.

This sequence joins TRBV4-3 and TRBJ1-2; 7 bases align to TRBD1. The CDR3 consists of 16 residues. With 0 bases clipped from V and 2 bases from J, the junction kept 6 bases outside the gene matches. Germline values: CDR1 LGHNA, CDR2 YSLEER. The CDR3 DNA reads as TGCGCCAGCAGCCAAGACCCATACAGGGGAAACTATGGCTACACCTTC. Translating gives CASSQDPYRGNYGYTF.

In this sample, this clone turned up once. The rearrangement joins TRBV3-1 (or the pseudogene TRBV3-2) to TRBJ1-5, with 9 bases lining up with TRBD1. Germline V CDR1 and CDR2: LGHDT, YNNKEL (reference sequence). Germline trimming cut 4 bases from V and 6 bases from J; bases unmatched to any gene: 7. The CDR3 is made up of 15 amino acids. The CDR3: CASSRMDRGSQPQHF. The CDR3, as DNA: TGTGCCAGCAGCCGGATGGACAGGGGAAGTCAGCCCCAGCATTTT.

The chain recombines TRBV4-1 with TRBJ1-6; no firm D call. The germline V and J ends were trimmed by 0 bases and 0 bases, with 9 bases remaining between them. CDR3 length: 17 amino acids. From germline, CDR1 is MGHRA and CDR2 YSYEKL. The CDR3 nucleotides are TGCGCCAGCAGCCAAGATTATGCCAGCTCCTATAATTCACCCCTCCACTTT. It encodes CASSQDYASSYNSPLHF.

The V and J genes are TRBV19 and TRBJ1-6; D unresolved. V dropped 2 bases and J dropped 9 bases, with 11 bases sitting between them. The germline CDR1 and CDR2 sequences are LNHDA and SQIVND (reference sequence). The CDR3 has 14 amino acids. CDR3 nucleotide sequence: TGTGCCAGTAGTATATGGTTGGAGGGTTCACCCCTCCACTTT. Protein product: CASSIWLEGSPLHF.

V gene TRBV5-6 combines with J gene TRBJ1-4, with TRBD1 matching over 7 bases. Trimming removed 4 bases from V and 0 bases from J; junction bases left unmatched: 6. Germline V gene data show CDR1 as SGHDT and CDR2 as YYEEEE. The CDR3 sequence is 16 residues long. This CDR3 is CASSLRDSATNEKLFF. As DNA, the CDR3 is TGTGCCAGCAGCCTCCGGGACAGTGCAACTAATGAAAAACTGTTTTTT.

The CDR3 sequence is CASSPGTGDEKLFF. In DNA form, the CDR3 reads TGTGCCAGCAGCCCGGGGACAGGGGATGAAAAACTGTTTTTT. This rearrangement joins TRBV3-1 (or the pseudogene TRBV3-2) to TRBJ1-4; 10 bases are shared with TRBD1. This CDR3 has 14 residues. CDR1 LGHDT and CDR2 YNNKEL come from the germline V gene (reference sequence). V gave up 4 bases and J gave up 6 bases; unmatched junction bases: 2.

CDR3 protein: CAISETRSEQYF. Written as DNA, the CDR3 is TGTGCCATCAGTGAGACAAGAAGCGAGCAGTACTTC. V is TRBV10-3 and J is TRBJ2-7, with D unresolved. The V end lost 2 bases, the J end lost 6 bases, and 8 bases lay between the germline ends. Germline loops: CDR1 ENHRY, CDR2 SYGVKD. The CDR3 is 12 amino acids.

The genes are TRBV7-6 and TRBJ2-7, with D possibly being TRBD2 (5 bases). V was trimmed by 5 bases and J by 0 bases, leaving 14 bases between them. Germline lookup yields CDR1 SGHVS and CDR2 FNYEAQ. The CDR3 totals 15 residues. The CDR3 sequence: CASSKDTRASYEQYF. The CDR3 nucleotides are TGTGCCAGCAGCAAAGACACTAGAGCCTCCTACGAGCAGTACTTC.

This chain joins TRBV6-4 and TRBJ1-4; 9 positions agree with TRBD1. Per germline, CDR1 MRHNA and CDR2 SNTAGT. Unmatched junction bases numbered 9, after V lost 6 bases and J lost 7 bases. CDR3 length: 15 residues. CDR3 in DNA: TGTGCCAGCAGCCTCACAGGGGGCATTGGTGAAAAACTGTTTTTT. Its translation: CASSLTGGIGEKLFF.

This clone was detected once. This chain links TRBV5-5 with TRBJ2-2, with 11 bases that match TRBD2. Trimming took 4 bases from V and 3 from J; bases not matched to a gene: 5. There are 16 residues in the CDR3. Germline V gene sequence: CDR1 SGHKS, CDR2 YYEKEE (reference sequence). The CDR3 region is CASSAGTSGYTGELFF. CDR3 nucleotide sequence: TGTGCCAGCAGCGCCGGGACTAGCGGATACACCGGGGAGCTGTTTTTT.

The V and J genes are TRBV7-9 and TRBJ1-2; TRBD1 matches at 9 bases. With V trimmed by 3 bases and J by 8 bases, 1 base remained unmatched. Germline V gene data show CDR1 as SEHNR and CDR2 as FQNEAQ (reference sequence). The CDR3 runs to 12 residues. The CDR3 DNA follows: TGTGCCAGCAGCTTCGGACAGGGGGGCTACACCTTC. Translated: CASSFGQGGYTF.

The chain employs TRBV29-1 and TRBJ1-2; the D gene is possibly TRBD1 (5 bases). The CDR3 extends over 11 amino acids. V was shortened by 5 bases and J by 4 bases, with 8 bases between the two germline ends. Germline CDR1 is SQVTM and CDR2 is ANQGSEA. In nucleotides, the CDR3 is TGCAGCGTTTCCGACAGCTATGGCTACACCTTC. This translates into CSVSDSYGYTF.

In its sample, this clone was seen once. The chain joins TRBV11-3 to TRBJ2-1; D ambiguous. Trimming cost V 4 bases and J 5 bases, with 9 bases left between them. The CDR3 is made up of 13 amino acids. Germline CDR1 and CDR2: SGHNT and YENEEA. The CDR3 here is CASSSSTHNEQFF. In DNA form, the CDR3 reads TGTGCCAGCAGCTCTTCGACTCACAATGAGCAGTTCTTC.

The rearrangement joins TRBV5-1 to TRBJ1-2, with unresolved D. Germline loops: CDR1 SGHRS, CDR2 YFSETQ. Trimming shortened V by 5 bases and J by 2 bases, and 13 bases separated the two germline ends. There are 14 residues in the CDR3. CDR3 nucleotide sequence: TGCGCCAGCAGTGACTTCGGAACAAACTATGGCTACACCTTC. Encoded protein: CASSDFGTNYGYTF.

The chain employs TRBV11-2 and TRBJ1-1, with D maybe TRBD1 (5 bases). Germline values: CDR1 SGHAT, CDR2 FQNNGV. V lost 3 bases and J 1 base, leaving 18 bases between the germline ends. The CDR3 totals 17 residues. The CDR3 loop reads CASSFRPRGPGNTEAFF. CDR3 bases: TGTGCCAGCAGCTTCCGACCAAGGGGTCCTGGGAACACTGAAGCTTTCTTT.

This chain links TRBV10-3 with TRBJ2-1; D gene ambiguous. The V and J ends lost 3 bases and 11 bases respectively, with 8 bases between them. CDR3 length equals 11 residues. Germline V gene sequence: CDR1 ENHRY, CDR2 SYGVKD. This CDR3 reads CAISDQVKQFF. The CDR3, as DNA: TGTGCCATCAGTGATCAGGTTAAGCAGTTCTTC.

V is TRBV4-1 and J is TRBJ1-2; D is possibly TRBD1 (5 bases). Germline loops: CDR1 MGHRA, CDR2 YSYEKL. The CDR3 runs to 15 residues. Trimming cost V 1 base and J 1 base, with 10 bases left between them. The CDR3 loop reads CASSQGLTVNYGYTF. For the CDR3, the DNA is TGCGCCAGCAGCCAAGGGTTGACAGTTAACTATGGCTACACCTTC.

The chain recombines TRBV29-1 with TRBJ1-4; D gene uncertain. V lost 0 bases, J lost 0 bases, and 5 bases lay in between. Looked up from germline, CDR1 is SQVTM and CDR2 is ANQGSEA. This CDR3 is built from 14 residues. In DNA form, the CDR3 reads TGCAGCGTTGAAGATCCTGCAACTAATGAAAAACTGTTTTTT. Translation gives CSVEDPATNEKLFF.

The V and J genes are TRBV27 and TRBJ1-6; D gene unclear. Between the trimmed V and J ends, which lost 2 bases and 4 bases, there was a span of 3 bases. Germline CDR1 and CDR2: MNHEY and SMNVEV (reference sequence). The CDR3 is 13 residues long. The CDR3 DNA is TGTGCCAGCAGTTTACAGTATAATTCACCCCTCCACTTT. Protein product: CASSLQYNSPLHF.

The rearrangement joins TRBV6-5 to TRBJ2-2; possibly TRBD1 for D (6 bases). This CDR3 has 15 amino acids. V was cut by 6 bases and J by 1 base, with 12 bases left in between. Looked up from germline, CDR1 is MNHEY and CDR2 is SVGAGI. CDR3 residues: CASSADRWNTGELFF. DNA of the CDR3: TGTGCCAGCAGCGCCGACAGGTGGAACACCGGGGAGCTGTTTTTT.